These 12 T cell receptor beta chains share one sample of origin, sequenced in a study of glioma-infiltrating T cells after dendritic cell vaccination. Described time point: after dendritic cell vaccination, including at tumor progression/relapse. Profiling relied on immunoSEQ multiplex PCR, and the TCRdb table lists in-frame clones only, not all of them. The sample holds approximately 93,000 clones, 85% seen once. The sample in question was blood, obtained after dendritic cell vaccination. These receptors all stem from a human donor with glioblastoma.

CDR3 region: CASSWDSEYYEQYF. The CDR3 region has the DNA TGTGCCAGCAGTTGGGATAGCGAGTACTACGAGCAGTACTTC. The chain recombines TRBV6-5 with TRBJ2-7, with D tentatively TRBD2 (5 bases). The CDR3 loop spans 14 amino acids. Trimming pared 4 bases from V and 3 bases from J, leaving 13 bases between. Germline assignment: CDR1 MNHEY and CDR2 SVGAGI.

The chain uses TRBV6-4 and TRBJ2-1; 8 bases line up with TRBD1. The CDR3 runs to 14 residues. After removal of 5 bases from V and 7 bases from J, the junction contained 7 bases not matched to a gene. Germline V gene sequence: CDR1 MRHNA, CDR2 SNTAGT. CDR3: CASSTDRGANEQFF. The CDR3 DNA reads TGTGCCAGCAGTACCGACAGGGGAGCTAATGAGCAGTTCTTC.

This chain uses TRBV30 with TRBJ2-2; a weak D match, TRBD1 (6 bases). Germline V lookup: CDR1 GTSNPN, CDR2 SVGIG (reference sequence). CDR3 length: 13 residues. V was clipped by 4 bases and J by 7 bases, with 13 bases between them. The CDR3 DNA sequence: TGTGCCTGGACGCAGGGGCTGGTCGGGGAGCTGTTTTTT. It codes for CAWTQGLVGELFF.

The chain links TRBV11-2 to TRBJ2-7, with TRBD1 as a possible D gene (5 bases). The CDR3 covers 13 residues. In germline, CDR1 is SGHAT, CDR2 FQNNGV. The V gene lost 5 bases and the J gene lost 4 bases, with 12 bases spanning the gap. The CDR3 protein is CASSKRQGYEQYF. CDR3 nucleotides: TGTGCCAGCAGCAAGAGGCAGGGATACGAGCAGTACTTC.

The J gene is TRBJ2-1, the V gene TRBV5-4, with TRBD2 identical over 7 bases. V was pared by 0 bases and J by 4 bases, with 4 bases of the junction left unmatched. Germline V gives CDR1 SGHNT, CDR2 YYREEE (reference sequence). This CDR3 comprises 15 residues. This CDR3 reads CASSLEGGRYNEQFF. CDR3 coding DNA: TGTGCCAGCAGCTTGGAGGGCGGGAGATACAATGAGCAGTTCTTC.

This clone was observed a few times. The V call is TRBV6-5, the J call TRBJ1-2; D is ambiguous. V lost 5 bases to trimming and J lost 4 bases, with 14 bases between them. The CDR3 has 14 amino acids. Germline V lookup: CDR1 MNHEY, CDR2 SVGAGI. CDR3 bases: TGTGCCAGCAGTCCCGACCGGGGAGGCTATGGCTACACCTTC. Protein product: CASSPDRGGYGYTF.

The CDR3 DNA is TGCAGCGTTCTAGTTGTCAGCTCCTACAATGAGCAGTTCTTC. Translation gives CSVLVVSSYNEQFF. V and J are TRBV29-1 and TRBJ2-1; D gene uncertain. CDR3 length: 14 residues. V was clipped by 5 bases and J by 0 bases, with 11 bases between them. From germline, CDR1 is SQVTM and CDR2 ANQGSEA.

This clone was counted between two and nine times. The rearrangement joins TRBV30 to TRBJ1-2, with TRBD1 matching over 7 bases. With V trimmed by 8 bases and J by 4 bases, 7 bases remained unmatched. CDR1 and CDR2 from the germline V gene are GTSNPN and SVGIG (reference sequence). The CDR3 consists of 12 residues. CDR3 in amino acids: CAAKGAGYGYTF. CDR3 DNA: TGTGCCGCCAAGGGGGCAGGCTATGGCTACACCTTC.

This chain uses TRBV4-2 with TRBJ1-2; 7 bases match TRBD1. This CDR3 contains 14 residues. The germline CDR1 and CDR2 sequences are LGHNA and YNFKEQ. The ends lost 0 bases at V and 3 bases at J; junction bases unmatched: 1. The CDR3 protein is CASSQDRGDYGYTF. The DNA of the CDR3 is TGTGCCAGCAGCCAAGACAGGGGGGACTATGGCTACACCTTC.

V gene TRBV5-6 combines with J gene TRBJ1-5; no clear D gene. V shed 0 bases and J shed 2 bases, with 3 bases lying between them. The germline V gene encodes CDR1 SGHDT and CDR2 YYEEEE. The CDR3 has 13 residues. Here the CDR3 DNA reads TGTGCCAGCAGCTTGGCTGGCAATCAGCCCCAGCATTTT. This codes for CASSLAGNQPQHF.

Here the CDR3 reads CASSFYFPSGRREDTQYF. Here the CDR3 DNA reads TGTGCCAGCAGTTTTTACTTTCCTAGCGGGAGGCGGGAAGATACGCAGTATTTT. The rearrangement joins TRBV27 to TRBJ2-3; TRBD2 agrees at 11 bases. CDR1 and CDR2 from the germline V gene are MNHEY and SMNVEV (reference sequence). CDR3 size: 18 residues. The V and J ends lost 3 bases and 5 bases, in that order; junction bases with no gene match: 13.

This chain uses TRBV6-6 with TRBJ1-1; D call uncertain. V lost 5 bases, J lost 0 bases, and 13 bases lay in between. Germline CDR1 reads MNHNY; CDR2 reads SVGAGI (reference sequence). The CDR3 loop spans 15 amino acids. As DNA, the CDR3 is TGTGCCAGCAGTCTATTAGCTACCTTGAACACTGAAGCTTTCTTT. Translation gives CASSLLATLNTEAFF.